This TCR beta chain was sequenced for a study of blood T cell repertoires in COVID-19. The germline CDR1 and CDR2 sequences are LNHDA and SQIVND (reference sequence). The CDR3 consists of 14 residues. Trimming left V 5 bases short and J 3 bases short, with 14 bases between. Method: immunoSEQ multiplex PCR; TCRdb's copy keeps in-frame clones and lacks some. The table has approximately 150,000 clones, about nine tenths seen once; the top ten hold approximately 4%. The genes are TRBV19 and TRBJ2-7, with D hard to call. The clonotype was recovered from a woman between 65 and 79 years old with acute or convalescent COVID-19. Input material: peripheral blood. The CDR3 region is CASSPRGVLYEQYF. CDR3 sequence (DNA): TGTGCCAGTAGTCCCCGCGGAGTACTCTACGAGCAGTACTTC.